The 9 T cell receptor beta chains presented below share a single source sample, sequenced in a study of molecular identifiers for immune sequencing clone quantification. In TCRdb, the PCR reads were re-called with MiXCR into one record per CDR3 protein. The sample records 490,000 or so distinct CDR3 sequences, about a quarter being singletons. The sample consisted of naive CD8+ T cells from blood, with Jurkat cell RNA spiked in. Subset given: FACS-sorted CD8+CD4-CCR7+CD45RA+ naive T cells. These receptors all come from a human donor in good health. Some libraries in this study had Jurkat cell RNA spiked in.

At least ten counts were recorded for this clonotype. The chain recombines TRBV7-6 with TRBJ1-4; 9 bases are shared with TRBD1. From germline, CDR1 is SGHVS and CDR2 FNYEAQ. With V trimmed by 5 bases and J by 8 bases, 6 bases remained unmatched. The CDR3 covers 14 residues. The DNA for the CDR3 is TGTGCCAGCAGCCCGGGACAGGGTCGCGAAAAACTGTTTTTT. Protein sequence: CASSPGQGREKLFF.

In the case of this clonotype: A read error may explain this, as a much larger clone is one base away. The J gene is TRBJ2-7, the V gene TRBV5-1; 10 bases are a match to TRBD2. The V and J ends lost 7 bases and 7 bases, in that order; junction bases with no gene match: 11. Germline CDR1 and CDR2: SGHRS and YFSETQ. The CDR3 is 14 amino acids. DNA of the CDR3: TGCGCCAGCGGCTACCTAGCGGGAGTGGAGGAGCAGTACTTC. Amino acid sequence: CASGYLAGVEEQYF. Drawing the rest from reference TRBV5-1 and TRBJ2-7, the complete variable domain is KAGVTQTPRYLIKTRGQQVTLSCSPISGHRSVSWYQQTPGQGLQFLFEYFSETQRNKGNFPGRFSGRQFSNSRSEMNVSTLELGDSALYLCASGYLAGVEEQYFGPGTRLTVT.

There are a few counts of this clonotype. The V call is TRBV7-9, the J call TRBJ2-2, with 11 bases fitting TRBD1. This CDR3 region has 16 residues. Germline V gene lookup returns CDR1 SEHNR and CDR2 FQNEAQ (reference sequence). V lost 5 bases, J lost 7 bases, and 9 bases stayed unmatched. CDR3 loop: CASSVSGQGAGGELFF. The CDR3 DNA reads as TGTGCCAGCAGCGTCTCCGGACAGGGGGCAGGCGGGGAGCTGTTTTTT.

As to this clonotype: This could be a read error, since a much larger clone is one nucleotide away. The chain combines TRBV28 with TRBJ2-7; 7 nucleotides match TRBD1. The V gene's germline CDR1 is MDHEN and CDR2 SYDVKM. The CDR3 consists of 15 residues. The CDR3 coding sequence is TGTGCCAGCGGTTTCAGGGGGATTGCATCCTACGAGCAGTACTTC. Translating gives CASGFRGIASYEQYF. Looking up the rest from reference TRBV28 and TRBJ2-7 gives the full variable domain: DVKVTQSSRYLVKRTGEKVFLECVQDMDHENMFWYRQDPGLGLRLIYFSYDVKMKEKGDIPEGYSVSREKKERFSLILESASTNQTSMYLCASGFRGIASYEQYFGPGTRLTVT.

This clonotype was recorded at least ten times. This rearrangement joins TRBV5-8 to TRBJ2-7; D is unclear. Germline CDR1 is SGHTS and CDR2 is YDEGEE. Between the trimmed V and J ends, which lost 7 bases and 0 bases, there was a span of 2 bases. The CDR3 has 10 amino acids. This CDR3 reads CASPSYEQYF. CDR3 nucleotide sequence: TGTGCCAGCCCCTCCTACGAGCAGTACTTC. Based on the CDR3 plus reference TRBV5-8 and TRBJ2-7, the full variable domain is EAGVTQSPTHLIKTRGQQATLRCSPISGHTSVYWYQQALGLGLQFLLWYDEGEERNRGNFPPRFSGRQFPNYSSELNVNALELEDSALYLCASPSYEQYFGPGTRLTVT.

Of note for this clonotype: A junction boundary mismatches the germline segment, possibly from a read error. The chain couples TRBV14 to TRBJ2-7, with 11 bases lining up with TRBD1. Germline V CDR1 and CDR2: SGHDN, FVKESK. The CDR3 length is 13 residues. CDR3 amino acids: CGSRQDWDRGSLF. The CDR3 DNA reads as TGTGGCAGCAGACAAGACTGGGACAGGGGGTCACTTTTC.

As regards this clonotype: The germline gene is not matched at one end of the junction; a read error may be the cause. The rearrangement links TRBV27 to TRBJ2-7; 9 bases are a match to TRBD1. This CDR3 contains 15 residues. Germline CDR1 is MNHEY and CDR2 is SMNVEV (reference sequence). CDR3 bases: TGTGCCAGCAGCCTGACAGGGGGATTGCGCTACGCGCAGTACTTC. Its protein product is CASSLTGGLRYAQYF.

This clonotype was recorded once. Its ends do not fully match the called genes, so a read error is possible. The chain's CDR3 is CASSYSNMDQPLHF. CDR3 nucleotides: TGTGCCAGCAGTTACTCAAATATGGATCAGCCCCTGCATTTT. The rearrangement links TRBV6-2 or TRBV6-3 to TRBJ1-5; no definite D call. In germline, CDR1 is MNHEY, CDR2 SVGEGT. The CDR3 is made up of 14 amino acids.

This clonotype has a handful of counts. This chain uses TRBV12-3 or TRBV12-4 with TRBJ1-1; D is ambiguous. Deletions cut 8 bases from V and 5 bases from J, with 12 bases between. This CDR3 has 12 amino acids. CDR3 nucleotide sequence: TGTGCCAGCGTCCCCCCGGGTACTGAAGCTTTCTTT. As protein: CASVPPGTEAFF.